The clone carrying this T cell receptor beta chain was picked up a small number of times. This sample was taken from a study of blood T cell repertoires in COVID-19. Looking at the study overall: Both acute and convalescent COVID-19 samples were obtained from the United States, Italy and Spain. Sample material is recorded as cDNA or gDNA derived from T cells, B-cell-depleted T cells, or PBMCs.

V was clipped by 2 bases and J by 6 bases, with 11 bases between them. The CDR3 is made up of 14 amino acids. Germline V CDR1 and CDR2: SGHRS, YFSETQ. In the source study's methods: Counts of nucleated cells, estimated from reference gene primer amplification, were obtained. Produced via immunoSEQ multiplex PCR; TCRdb's table is partial and in-frame only. V and J calls and clone size are given by that table; D and trimming were obtained from the DNA. Of fewer than 140,000 clones listed, 71% are singletons. The chain is built from TRBV5-1 and TRBJ2-2; D might be TRBD1 (6 bases). The receptor's source is a human donor with acute or convalescent COVID-19. The donor label of this sample is uncertain. Sequenced material: peripheral blood. Here the CDR3 reads CASSLQGPPGELFF. The CDR3 nucleotides read TGCGCCAGCAGCTTACAGGGACCCCCCGGGGAGCTGTTTTTT.